Listed below are T cell receptor beta chains from one sample, sequenced in a study of T cells expressing NK-cell markers. From the 5' RACE reads, TCRdb lists one entry per CDR3 protein and no DNA. The data include around 380,000 distinct CDR3 sequences; the top ten clones carry about 10%. Sequencing input: blood T cells: a sorted CD56 or NKG2C T cell subset, CD4+ or CD8+ T cells, or bulk PBMC T cells (not recorded which). Every receptor here comes from a woman aged 45-65 years in good health. The CDR3 runs from the conserved cysteine through the conserved F or W.

cdr3_length j_call v_call cdr3_aa
16 TRBJ1-3 TRBV6-5 CASSYRRTDSGNTIYF
15 TRBJ1-1 TRBV4-1 CASSPRGVFITEAFF
18 TRBJ2-2 TRBV12-3/TRBV12-4 CASSLLDRGILNTGELFF
14 TRBJ2-1 TRBV10-3 CAIRNPVAGNEQFF
16 TRBJ2-5 TRBV12-5 CASGSGTGLYQETQYF
16 TRBJ2-3 TRBV24-1 CATSAPINPGTDTQYF
13 TRBJ2-2 TRBV7-8 CASTLGAAGELFF
14 TRBJ2-2 TRBV10-1 CASSLLVNTGELFF
14 TRBJ1-1 TRBV4-1 CASRPGQGLPEAFF
15 TRBJ2-2 TRBV19 CASSRAGGNTGELFF
15 TRBJ2-1 TRBV3-1 CASSQGLAEGDEQFF
17 TRBJ2-2 TRBV9 CASSVVEAGANTGELFF
17 TRBJ1-1 TRBV4-1 CASSQDLGQGKNTEAFF
15 TRBJ2-2 TRBV12-3/TRBV12-4 CASSPRQGSTGELFF
13 TRBJ1-1 TRBV3-1 CASSMGMNTEAFF
17 TRBJ2-1 TRBV5-1 CASSPRLATGPPYEQFF
15 TRBJ1-5 TRBV6-5 CASSRGTGGNQPQHF
16 TRBJ2-1 TRBV7-2 CASSLVLFSSYNEQFF
13 TRBJ2-1 TRBV20-1 CSASDYNNNEQFF
14 TRBJ2-1 TRBV6-2/TRBV6-3 CASSIRLAGHEQFF
15 TRBJ2-3 TRBV5-1 CASSPRDGCTDTQYF
13 TRBJ2-2 TRBV7-3 CASAGANTGELFF
14 TRBJ2-3 TRBV27 CASSFEAGSDTQYF
17 TRBJ2-1 TRBV27 CASSFSPQGVSYNEQFF
13 TRBJ2-1 TRBV5-1 CASSLTRSSEQFF
14 TRBJ2-3 TRBV11-2 CASRVWASTDTQYF
12 TRBJ2-1 TRBV5-1 CASSLGVGREFF
14 TRBJ2-5 TRBV18 CASSTQRPQETQYF
12 TRBJ1-1 TRBV20-1 CSATRQNTEAFF
16 TRBJ2-5 TRBV29-1 CSVDSRLAGERETQYF
13 TRBJ2-7 TRBV7-2 CASSFGSGYEQYF
14 TRBJ2-7 TRBV20-1 CSAARGGNSYEQYF
15 TRBJ2-7 TRBV5-4 CASSLARQGAHEQYF
15 TRBJ2-5 TRBV5-6 CASSFKGQGKETQYF
14 TRBJ2-1 TRBV29-1 CSGEWRGRYNEQFF
15 TRBJ1-6 TRBV7-2 CASSTYRAHNSPLHF
14 TRBJ1-5 TRBV30 CAWDTGPSNQPQHF
21 TRBJ2-5 TRBV24-1 CATSDLSRDSWLAGLQETQYF
14 TRBJ2-7 TRBV3-1 CASSQLGLVYEQYF
12 TRBJ2-2 TRBV6-5 CASMIGTGELFF
13 TRBJ1-1 TRBV20-1 CSANPSGEAEAFF
15 TRBJ2-2 TRBV12-3/TRBV12-4 CASSSQLRNTGELFF
15 TRBJ2-2 TRBV2 CASSEGLAATGELFF
14 TRBJ2-5 TRBV7-8 CASSLLGLEETQYF
17 TRBJ2-3 TRBV7-6 CASSLAPNRQSTDTQYF
16 TRBJ2-3 TRBV11-2 CASSLAWTGQTDTQYF
16 TRBJ2-6 TRBV19 CASSIQKGSGANVLTF
16 TRBJ2-4 TRBV12-3/TRBV12-4 CASRMTGVLAKNIQYF
13 TRBJ2-3 TRBV15 CATSRDQAATQYF
19 TRBJ2-6 TRBV6-5 CASSIRPTRKFSGANVLTF
13 TRBJ1-3 TRBV19 CASGQGGGNTIYF
15 TRBJ2-1 TRBV6-1 CASSVLTSGNNEQFF
12 TRBJ2-2 TRBV12-3/TRBV12-4 CASRLGVGELFF
15 TRBJ2-3 TRBV12-3/TRBV12-4 CASSLDGSSTDTQYF